Sequencing of this T cell receptor (beta chain) was carried out in a study of shared clonotypes between healthy human individuals. TCRdb's table, derived via immunoSEQ multiplex PCR, lists solely in-frame clones and lacks some. Of around 1.9 million clones detected, 85% to 95% appear once; the ten largest clones hold approximately 1.7%. The naive CD8 fraction comprised CD45RO-negative cells positively selected for CCR7 and excluded terminally differentiated effector memory CD45RA+ cells. This receptor was identified in a man aged 18 to 30 in good health. Some clones in this sample may be carry-over from other donors' samples. Source material: naive CD8+ T cells from PBMCs.

The CDR3 nucleotides are TGCGCCAGCAGCCAAGATCGTCGCATGTCGAATGAGCAGTTCTTC. Protein: CASSQDRRMSNEQFF. The chain has TRBV4-1 and TRBJ2-1, with unresolved D. The CDR3 length is 15 residues. Germline CDR1 reads MGHRA; CDR2 reads YSYEKL. Trimming took 0 bases from V and 7 from J, leaving 13 bases between them.